The 15 T cell receptor beta chains below were found in one sample sequenced in a study of cytomegalovirus exposure and HLA in healthy donors. Primers for the PCR totalled 60 Vbeta and 13 Jbeta. Produced via immunoSEQ multiplex PCR; TCRdb's table is partial and in-frame only. In the table there are about 160,000 clones, approximately 72% of which are singletons. The specimen sequenced was PBMCs. These receptors all come from a man between 50 and 59 years old in good health and CMV-seronegative.

The chain carries TRBV5-1 and TRBJ1-1, with D possibly matching TRBD1 (6 bases). The germline V gene has CDR1 SGHRS and CDR2 YFSETQ. There are 15 residues in the CDR3. The germline V and J ends were trimmed by 4 bases and 2 bases, with 15 bases remaining between them. Here the CDR3 reads CASSLRTDANTEAFF. CDR3 nucleotide sequence: TGCGCCAGCAGCCTCCGGACAGATGCAAACACTGAAGCTTTCTTT.

The chain combines TRBV7-2 with TRBJ1-1; 7 bases line up with TRBD1. The germline CDR1 and CDR2 sequences are SGHTA and FQGNSA. V trimming: 1 base; J trimming: 6 bases; junction bases outside the gene matches: 5. The CDR3 loop spans 14 amino acids. Here the CDR3 DNA reads TGTGCCAGCAGCTTAGGACAGGGATCCCCTGAAGCTTTCTTT. As protein: CASSLGQGSPEAFF.

Remarks on this clone: This sample also contains other DNA sequences that code for the same CDR3. The CDR3 DNA is TGCAGTGCTCCCCTGGGGGGAGGCTACACCTTC. Translation gives CSAPLGGGYTF. The chain is built from TRBV20-1 and TRBJ1-2; maybe TRBD1 (5 bases). The length of the CDR3 is 11 residues. CDR1 and CDR2 from the germline V gene are DFQATT and SNEGSKA (reference sequence). V lost 5 bases to trimming and J lost 8 bases, with 12 bases between them.

V and J are TRBV7-9 and TRBJ1-3, with D unresolved. The germline V gene has CDR1 SEHNR and CDR2 FQNEAQ (reference sequence). V lost 4 bases and J 0 bases, leaving 13 bases between the germline ends. This CDR3 is 16 amino acids long. The DNA for the CDR3 is TGTGCCAGCAGCTCCCCTCAGTCCCACTCTGGAAACACCATATATTTT. Translation gives CASSSPQSHSGNTIYF.

This clone was detected a few times. The chain carries TRBV18 and TRBJ1-1, with TRBD1 identical over 8 bases. V lost 3 bases and J lost 0; bases outside the gene matches: 0. Germline CDR1 reads KGHSH; CDR2 reads LQKENI. CDR3 length: 14 amino acids. The CDR3 DNA is TGTGCCAGCTCACCGGGACAGGTGAACACTGAAGCTTTCTTT. This sequence encodes CASSPGQVNTEAFF.

This chain links TRBV5-1 with TRBJ2-1, with a tentative D call TRBD1 (6 bases). The V end lost 1 base, the J end lost 5 bases, and 7 bases lay between the germline ends. This CDR3 has 13 residues. The germline gives CDR1 SGHRS, CDR2 YFSETQ. The CDR3 protein is CASSLWDNNEQFF. CDR3 bases: TGCGCCAGCAGCTTGTGGGACAACAATGAGCAGTTCTTC.

In DNA form, the CDR3 reads TGTGCCAGCAGCCTCGGACAGACCTACGAGCAGTACTTC. Its protein is CASSLGQTYEQYF. This chain uses TRBV28 with TRBJ2-7; D may be TRBD1 (6 bases). V gave up 6 bases and J gave up 2 bases, with 11 bases separating them. The CDR3 has 13 residues. The germline CDR1 and CDR2 sequences are MDHEN and SYDVKM.

The V gene is TRBV6-1, the J gene TRBJ1-1, with D unclear. This CDR3 comprises 15 residues. Germline-derived CDR1 and CDR2 are MNHNS and SASEGT. With 1 base removed from V and 3 bases from J, the gap between germline ends came to 12 bases. In DNA form, the CDR3 reads TGTGCCAGCAGTGAAGTAACGGGTGGAGACACTGAAGCTTTCTTT. Translated, it gives CASSEVTGGDTEAFF.

Comments on this clone: Other DNA sequences in the sample encode the same CDR3. V is TRBV6-6 and J is TRBJ1-6, with D perhaps matching TRBD1 (6 bases). The CDR3 runs to 14 residues. V lost 6 bases and J lost 10, with 16 bases in between. Looked up from germline, CDR1 is MNHNY and CDR2 is SVGAGI (reference sequence). CDR3 nucleotides: TGTGCCAGCAGGCTGGGGGGGCCGGACTCACCCCTCCACTTT. Its protein is CASRLGGPDSPLHF.

This clone has only a few counts. The chain links TRBV4-2 to TRBJ1-1, with 10 nucleotides matching TRBD1. The V gene end was trimmed by 0 bases and the J gene end by 3 bases; junction bases not matched to a gene: 7. Germline V gives CDR1 LGHNA, CDR2 YNFKEQ. The CDR3 totals 17 residues. The CDR3 here is CASSQESIGTGDTEAFF. CDR3 DNA sequence: TGTGCCAGCAGCCAAGAGAGTATTGGGACAGGGGACACTGAAGCTTTCTTT.

The V gene is TRBV6-6, the J gene TRBJ2-7, with D possibly being TRBD1 (7 bases). CDR1 is MNHNY, CDR2 SVGAGI, per germline (reference sequence). V dropped 10 bases and J dropped 2 bases, with 12 bases sitting between them. The length of the CDR3 is 12 residues. In DNA form, the CDR3 reads TGTGCCACGGGGGACAGTCCCTACGAGCAGTACTTC. Translation gives CATGDSPYEQYF.

This rearrangement joins TRBV19 to TRBJ1-1, with TRBD1 identical over 10 bases. Germline loops: CDR1 LNHDA, CDR2 SQIVND (reference sequence). CDR3 length: 15 amino acids. Losses at the gene ends were 5 bases for V and 2 bases for J; bases not matched to a gene: 5. CDR3 nucleotide sequence: TGTGCCAGTAGTTTTGGGACAGGGGTAAACACTGAAGCTTTCTTT. It is translated as CASSFGTGVNTEAFF.

The rearrangement uses TRBV5-4 and TRBJ1-2; possible D gene TRBD1, 5 bases. The germline gives CDR1 SGHNT, CDR2 YYREEE (reference sequence). The CDR3 is made up of 15 amino acids. With 1 base removed from V and 6 bases from J, the gap between germline ends came to 16 bases. The DNA for the CDR3 is TGTGCCAGCAGCTTGTGGGGACCTCGGAGGGATGGCTACACCTTC. Protein product: CASSLWGPRRDGYTF.

The chain is built from TRBV19 and TRBJ2-7; D is ambiguous. There are 15 residues in the CDR3. The germline V and J ends were trimmed by 1 base and 5 bases, with 15 bases remaining between them. The germline V gene has CDR1 LNHDA and CDR2 SQIVND (reference sequence). The CDR3 loop is CASSIAILGSDEQYF. DNA for the CDR3: TGTGCCAGTAGTATAGCCATCCTCGGGTCGGACGAGCAGTACTTC.

The rearrangement uses TRBV6-4 and TRBJ1-1, with TRBD1 identical over 9 bases. J was trimmed by 1 base and V by 7 bases; bases with no gene match: 4. CDR1 and CDR2 (germline): MRHNA, SNTAGT. The CDR3 has 14 amino acids. CDR3 protein: CASNNRGPNTEAFF. The CDR3 bases are TGTGCCAGCAACAACAGGGGGCCGAACACTGAAGCTTTCTTT.